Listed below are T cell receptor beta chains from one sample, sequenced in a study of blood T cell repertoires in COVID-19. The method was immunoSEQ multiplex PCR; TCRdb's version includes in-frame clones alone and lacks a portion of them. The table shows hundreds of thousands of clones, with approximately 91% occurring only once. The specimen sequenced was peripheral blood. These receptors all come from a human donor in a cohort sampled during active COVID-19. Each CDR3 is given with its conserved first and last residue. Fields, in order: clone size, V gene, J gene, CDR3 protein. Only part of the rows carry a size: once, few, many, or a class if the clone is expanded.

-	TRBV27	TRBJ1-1	CASSFRGLNTEAFF
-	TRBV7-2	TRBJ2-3	CASSRTSGRPTDTQYF
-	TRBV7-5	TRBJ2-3	CVRSLYWGTSADTQYF
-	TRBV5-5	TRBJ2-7	CASSLVASTGYEQYF
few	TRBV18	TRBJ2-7	CASSPPSSNEQYF
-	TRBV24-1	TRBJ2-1	CATSGKGNEQFF
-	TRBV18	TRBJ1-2	CASLEGQDRTGYTF
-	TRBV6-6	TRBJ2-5	CASTGSQETQYF
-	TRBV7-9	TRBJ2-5	CASSLQGTETQYF
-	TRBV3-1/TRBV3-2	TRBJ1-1	CASSQRVITNTEAFF
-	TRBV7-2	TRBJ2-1	CASSRDLPGLAEQFF
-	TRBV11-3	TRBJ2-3	CASSFGPTDTQYF
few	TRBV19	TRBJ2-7	CASSIHGRAYEQYF
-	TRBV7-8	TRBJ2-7	CASSLDKGLEQYF
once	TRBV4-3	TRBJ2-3	CASSQDRVNGGVPDTQYF
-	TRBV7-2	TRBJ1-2	CASSSGFKLYGYTF
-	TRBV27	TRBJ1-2	CASSSVNSLGLDYGYTF
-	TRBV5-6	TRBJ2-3	CASSSRGRGGADTQYF
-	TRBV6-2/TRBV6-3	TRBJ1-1	CASSLTDRPNTEAFF
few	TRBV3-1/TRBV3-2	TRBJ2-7	CASGGPYEQYF
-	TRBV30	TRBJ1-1	CALDRGGGNTEAFF
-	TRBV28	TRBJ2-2	CASSQGRAGRELFF
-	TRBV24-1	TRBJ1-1	CATSDSGQGSTEAFF
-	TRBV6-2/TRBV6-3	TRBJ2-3	CASSYAIHTQYF
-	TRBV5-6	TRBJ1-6	CASSRDRPPTNSPLHF
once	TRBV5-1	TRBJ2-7	CASSLSDRGEQYF
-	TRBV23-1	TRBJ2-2	CASSLQGPNTGELFF
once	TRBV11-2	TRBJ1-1	CASVKSPGGTEAFF
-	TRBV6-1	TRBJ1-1	CASSEPGQGNTEAFF
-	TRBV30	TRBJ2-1	CAWSRGPLNEQFF
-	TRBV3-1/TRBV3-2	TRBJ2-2	CASSLGLDPGELFF
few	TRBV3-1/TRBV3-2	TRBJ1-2	CASSRDRYYGYTF
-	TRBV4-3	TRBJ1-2	CASSQDSRTGVIDGYTF
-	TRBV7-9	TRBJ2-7	CASSFPGSRYEQYF
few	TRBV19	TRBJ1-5	CATLRDRGTYQPQHF
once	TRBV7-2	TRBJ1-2	CASSLGRNYGYTF
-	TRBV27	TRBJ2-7	CASSLFQGSKNEQYF
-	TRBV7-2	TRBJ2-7	CASSLQARTYEQYF
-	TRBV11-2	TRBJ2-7	CASSLASGPHPIFSYEQYF
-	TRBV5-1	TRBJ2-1	CASSFSNAGGYNEQFF
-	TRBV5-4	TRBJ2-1	CASSSDLQRGDYNEQFF
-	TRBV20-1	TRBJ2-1	CSARVGSEQFF
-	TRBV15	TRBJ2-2	CATSKTLEAGELFF
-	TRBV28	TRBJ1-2	CASSWTATRHYGYTF
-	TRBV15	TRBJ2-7	CATSSPRTGGKYEQYF
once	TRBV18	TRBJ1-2	CASSPGGRDGYTF
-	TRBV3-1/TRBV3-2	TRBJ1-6	CASSPRGGASNSPLHF
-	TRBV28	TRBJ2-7	CASSFPSRDRGYEQYF
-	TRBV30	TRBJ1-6	CAWTLRGDYLGLYNSPLHF
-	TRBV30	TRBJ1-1	CATGPMNTEAFF
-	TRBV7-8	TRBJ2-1	CASSSLGGGHEQFF
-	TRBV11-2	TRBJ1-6	CASSMGGRTGDTLHF
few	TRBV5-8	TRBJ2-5	CASSSGEAGGETQYF
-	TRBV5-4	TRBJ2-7	CASSYKGVNYEQYF
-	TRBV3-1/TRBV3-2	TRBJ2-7	CASSQRGSSSYEQYF
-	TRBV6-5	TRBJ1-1	CASSYSTGITEAFF
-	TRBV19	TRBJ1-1	CASSHRGGNTEAFF
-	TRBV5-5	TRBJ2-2	CASSLVLAGLTGELFF
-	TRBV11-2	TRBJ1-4	CASSWGTGGLQKLFF